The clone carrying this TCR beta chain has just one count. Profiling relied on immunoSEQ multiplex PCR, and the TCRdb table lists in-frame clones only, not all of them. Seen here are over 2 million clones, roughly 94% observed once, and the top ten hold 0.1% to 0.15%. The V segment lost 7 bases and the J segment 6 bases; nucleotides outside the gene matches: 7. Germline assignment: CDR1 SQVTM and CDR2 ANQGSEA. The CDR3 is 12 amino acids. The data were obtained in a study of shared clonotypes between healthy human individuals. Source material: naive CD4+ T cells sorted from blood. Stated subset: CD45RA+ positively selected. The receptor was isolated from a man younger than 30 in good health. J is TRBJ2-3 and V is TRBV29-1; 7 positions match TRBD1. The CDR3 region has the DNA TGCAGCGGGAGGACAGGTGCGGATACGCAGTATTTT. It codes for CSGRTGADTQYF.